The T cell receptor (beta chain) under discussion was sequenced for a study of response to subunit inactivated influenza vaccine. Concerning this clonotype: Its antigen remains unknown.

Findings and caveats of the study: Researchers suggested that each seasonal influenza vaccination recruits few new T cells.

TCRdb redid the calling of the RT-PCR reads with MiXCR, one entry per CDR3 protein. The table records fewer than 400,000 distinct CDR3 sequences, 21% of them present only once. The CDR3 has 18 residues. V trimming: 5 bases; J trimming: 4 bases; junction bases outside the gene matches: 12. The germline V gene has CDR1 SGHAT and CDR2 FQNNGV. The V call is TRBV11-2, the J call TRBJ2-3; 13 bases map to TRBD2. The clonotype originates from a man between 50 and 70 years old who received an inactivated influenza vaccine. Sequenced material: PBMCs from blood, taken approximately 20 months after vaccination. This chain's CDR3 is CASSPIGLAGVAPDTQYF. CDR3 DNA: TGTGCCAGCAGCCCTATTGGACTAGCGGGGGTTGCCCCAGATACGCAGTATTTT.